The rows below give T cell receptor beta chains drawn from one sample of a study of T cells after yellow fever vaccination. A single record per CDR3 protein comes from TCRdb applying MiXCR to the 5' RACE reads. The table lists a few hundred thousand distinct CDR3 sequences, around 10% of them singletons. The source material was PBMCs, sampled on the day of the first yellow fever vaccination. The origin of the receptors is a man aged 18 to 29 who received the YFV17D yellow fever vaccine. The CDR3 runs from the conserved cysteine through the conserved F or W. The D gene is left open where the match is weak. Size tells how often a clone was seen (once, few, many) or the class of an expanded clone, and some rows leave it out.

cdr3_nt	cdr3_aa	d_call	clone_size	v_call	j_call
TGCAGTGCTAGAGATTCGGGGGGTGGCAATCAGCCCCAGCATTTT	CSARDSGGGNQPQHF	NA	NA	TRBV20-1	TRBJ1-5
TGTGCCAGCAGCTTATCGACAGGGTGGGATCAGCCCCAGCATTTT	CASSLSTGWDQPQHF	TRBD1	many	TRBV7-9	TRBJ1-5
TGCGCCAGCAGCTTCTCACAGAGAGAGATCACCGGGGAGCTGTTTTTT	CASSFSQREITGELFF	NA	NA	TRBV5-1	TRBJ2-2
TGTGCCAGCAGCACTGGACAGGGATGGGAGACCCAGTACTTC	CASSTGQGWETQYF	TRBD1	NA	TRBV7-2	TRBJ2-5
TGTGCCAGCAGCCCGCCTAGATCAGATACGCAGTATTTT	CASSPPRSDTQYF	NA	few	TRBV7-8	TRBJ2-3
TGTGCCAGCTCGGAGGGCAAAAACATTCAGTACTTC	CASSEGKNIQYF	NA	NA	TRBV27	TRBJ2-4
TGTGCCATCAGCGGACAGGGCAATCAGCCCCAGCATTTT	CAISGQGNQPQHF	TRBD1	NA	TRBV10-3	TRBJ1-5
TGTGCCAGCAGCCCGTCGGGCCTAAGCGGGGGGGCCTATGAGCAGTTCTTC	CASSPSGLSGGAYEQFF	TRBD2	NA	TRBV5-4	TRBJ2-1
TGTGCCAGTAGTATAGGACCGCTGAATGAAAAACTGTTTTTT	CASSIGPLNEKLFF	NA	NA	TRBV19	TRBJ1-4
TGCGCCAGCAGCTTACAGAGGGAAACCGGGGAGCTGTTTTTT	CASSLQRETGELFF	NA	NA	TRBV5-1	TRBJ2-2
TGCAGTGCTTATCAGGGGAGGGCTCAGCCCCAGCATTTT	CSAYQGRAQPQHF	NA	NA	TRBV20-1	TRBJ1-5
TGTGCCAGCAGCTCAAACTTAAAGACTGAAGCTTTCTTT	CASSSNLKTEAFF	NA	NA	TRBV7-3	TRBJ1-1
TGCGCCAGCACACGCAGGGGGGATGAGCAGTTCTTC	CASTRRGDEQFF	NA	few	TRBV5-1	TRBJ2-1
TGTGCCAGCCGACGTCAGGGGAGAGTTTACACAGATACGCAGTATTTT	CASRRQGRVYTDTQYF	NA	few	TRBV12-3/TRBV12-4	TRBJ2-3
TGCGCCAGCAGCTTCAATTTCCGGGACAGGGATACTGAAGCTTTCTTT	CASSFNFRDRDTEAFF	TRBD1	many	TRBV4-3	TRBJ1-1
TGTGCCAGCTCACCTACAACATCTGGACAGGGGTCTGGCTACACCTTC	CASSPTTSGQGSGYTF	TRBD1	NA	TRBV18	TRBJ1-2
TGTGCCAGCGCCTTAGATACGCAGTATTTT	CASALDTQYF	NA	NA	TRBV18	TRBJ2-3
TGTGCCAGCATGGTTCCGGGAGTGGCCTCCTACGAGCAGTACTTC	CASMVPGVASYEQYF	NA	NA	TRBV6-2/TRBV6-3	TRBJ2-7
TGTGCCAGCAGCTTAGTGGACGGCTCCTACAATGAGCAGTTCTTC	CASSLVDGSYNEQFF	NA	few	TRBV7-8	TRBJ2-1
TGCAGTGCTAGGGTGCACACTGAAGCTTTCTTT	CSARVHTEAFF	NA	NA	TRBV20-1	TRBJ1-1
TGTGCCAGCAGTGTGGTCAGCCAGAACACTGAAGCTTTCTTT	CASSVVSQNTEAFF	NA	NA	TRBV2	TRBJ1-1
TGTGCCAGCTCACCACGGCGGAACATTCAGTACTTC	CASSPRRNIQYF	NA	NA	TRBV18	TRBJ2-4
TGTGCCAGCAGCCAAGAAGGTGGCCCTTATTCACCCCTCCACTTT	CASSQEGGPYSPLHF	NA	many	TRBV4-2	TRBJ1-6
TGCAGTGCTAGGGACAGCCCGATTAGGCGGTACTTC	CSARDSPIRRYF	NA	few	TRBV20-1	TRBJ2-5
TGTGCCAGCAGCCCAACCCAGGCTAGCGGGGGTGGAGATACGCAGTATTTT	CASSPTQASGGGDTQYF	NA	NA	TRBV21-1	TRBJ2-3
TGCAGCGTTGCGTCTGGCTTCAGCTCCTACAATGAGCAGTTCTTC	CSVASGFSSYNEQFF	NA	many	TRBV29-1	TRBJ2-1
TGTGCCAGCAGCTCACCCCCGGGACAGGGCAATGAGCAGTTCTTC	CASSSPPGQGNEQFF	TRBD1	few	TRBV7-9	TRBJ2-1
TGCGCCAGCAGCCGCCTTGCAGGGATGAACACTGAAGCTTTCTTT	CASSRLAGMNTEAFF	NA	few	TRBV4-1	TRBJ1-1
TGTGCCAGCAGTTACTCCTATCCAGGGGTCCATTCACCCCTCCACTTT	CASSYSYPGVHSPLHF	NA	few	TRBV6-2/TRBV6-3	TRBJ1-6
TGTGCCAGCAGCATTAGACGGCCTACAGATACGCAGTATTTT	CASSIRRPTDTQYF	NA	few	TRBV13	TRBJ2-3
TGTGCCAACACGGACAAGCCTAACTATGGCTACACCTTC	CANTDKPNYGYTF	NA	NA	TRBV10-3	TRBJ1-2
TGTGCCAGCAGCATACTGGCAGGGGGCGATTCACCCCTCCACTTT	CASSILAGGDSPLHF	TRBD1	many	TRBV9	TRBJ1-6
TGTGCCAGCAGCCCACCTGAGCGGACAGGCACAGATACGCAGTATTTT	CASSPPERTGTDTQYF	NA	few	TRBV28	TRBJ2-3
TGCAGTGCTGACATTCCCGGCACCGGGGAGCTGTTTTTT	CSADIPGTGELFF	NA	many	TRBV20-1	TRBJ2-2
TGTGCCAGCAGCTTAGTCACCTTAGACTATGGCTACACCTTC	CASSLVTLDYGYTF	NA	many	TRBV7-2	TRBJ1-2
TGTGCCAGCAGTTACCTCAATCAGCCCCAGCATTTT	CASSYLNQPQHF	NA	NA	TRBV6-6	TRBJ1-5
TGTGCCAGCAGCTTAGATCCCCCAGGCAGGGGGCGAGGAGAAGCTTTCTTT	CASSLDPPGRGRGEAFF	TRBD1	NA	TRBV11-2	TRBJ1-1
TGTGCCAGCAGCTTAGTAGGGGGAATCGAAGGCTACACCTTC	CASSLVGGIEGYTF	NA	NA	TRBV7-6	TRBJ1-2
TGCAGTGCTAGAGGATCAGACGGCACAGATACGCAGTATTTT	CSARGSDGTDTQYF	NA	few	TRBV20-1	TRBJ2-3
TGTGCCAGCAGTTACGACCGGGCCGGTCGGGTGTTTTTT	CASSYDRAGRVFF	NA	NA	TRBV6-5	TRBJ2-2